This T cell receptor beta chain was sequenced during a study of control samples from healthy donors and cancer patients. Clones were sequenced by immunoSEQ multiplex PCR, and TCRdb holds only the in-frame ones, with some missing. The data contain tens of thousands of clones, approximately 90% of them singletons. Per germline, CDR1 SGHTA and CDR2 FQGTGA. CDR3 length: 15 residues. The ends were cut back, 5 bases at V and 7 bases at J, with 15 bases in the middle. The sequenced material came from PBMCs. This receptor was taken from a man aged 45-65 years with lung cancer. The chain carries TRBV7-3 and TRBJ1-6; weak D call: TRBD1 (6 bases). The CDR3: CASSLQGSPNSPLHF. The CDR3 nucleotides are TGTGCCAGCAGCCTCCAGGGGTCTCCGAATTCACCCCTCCACTTT. Supplemented by reference TRBV7-3 and TRBJ1-6, the full variable domain reads GAGVSQTPSNKVTEKGKYVELRCDPISGHTALYWYRQSLGQGPEFLIYFQGTGAADDSGLPNDRFFAVRPEGSVSTLKIQRTERGDSAVYLCASSLQGSPNSPLHFGNGTRLTVT.